A selection of T cell receptor beta chains follows, all from one sample in a study of neurological immune-mediated disorders. MiXCR, applied by TCRdb to the 5' RACE reads, yields one record per CDR3 protein. Among about 84,000 distinct CDR3 sequences, 10% were seen once, and the ten largest hold around 1.8%. The source material was PBMCs. These TCRs come from a man aged 35 to 55 in good health. CDR3s include the opening cysteine and the closing phenylalanine or tryptophan. A D gene is named only where the DNA matches it firmly. Size is omitted from some rows. Given values are once, few, many or a class for expanded clones.

J | size | D | V | CDR3 | DNA
TRBJ2-3 | many | NA | TRBV7-2 | CASSLGGIISDTQYF | TGTGCCAGCAGCTTAGGAGGTATAATCTCCGATACGCAGTATTTT
TRBJ2-5 | many | NA | TRBV12-3/TRBV12-4 | CASGRTAQETQYF | TGTGCCAGCGGACGGACAGCCCAAGAGACCCAGTACTTC
TRBJ2-7 | NA | TRBD1 | TRBV18 | CSSSPPDREYEQYF | TGTTCCAGCTCACCACCGGACAGGGAGTACGAGCAGTACTTC
TRBJ2-1 | many | TRBD2 | TRBV28 | CASSPGTRSFF | TGTGCCAGCAGTCCGGGGACTAGATCCTTCTTC
TRBJ2-7 | NA | NA | TRBV7-2 | CASSVTGEAYEQYF | TGTGCCAGCAGCGTTACAGGGGAGGCCTACGAGCAGTACTTC
TRBJ2-7 | many | NA | TRBV6-5 | CASSMPEGPRYF | TGTGCCAGCAGCATGCCAGAGGGGCCACGGTACTTC
TRBJ2-3 | many | NA | TRBV6-6 | CASRSSLVSTDTQYF | TGTGCCAGCAGGTCCTCACTAGTTAGCACAGATACGCAGTATTTT
TRBJ1-4 | many | NA | TRBV5-1 | CASSSGQVVEKLFF | TGCGCCAGCAGCTCAGGACAAGTTGTGGAAAAACTGTTTTTT
TRBJ2-4 | many | NA | TRBV5-5 | CASSPLSVGAKNIQYF | TGTGCCAGCAGCCCCCTCTCGGTTGGAGCCAAAAACATTCAGTACTTC
TRBJ1-5 | many | NA | TRBV3-1 | CASSQGGQNQPQHF | TGTGCCAGCAGCCAAGGTGGGCAGAATCAGCCCCAGCATTTT
TRBJ2-3 | many | NA | TRBV10-3 | CAISESVDTQYF | TGTGCCATCAGTGAGTCGGTAGATACGCAGTATTTT
TRBJ2-7 | many | NA | TRBV6-2/TRBV6-3 | CASSSHSSRTEVNPYEQYF | TGTGCCAGCTCCTCACATTCATCCCGGACAGAGGTAAACCCCTACGAGCAGTACTTC
TRBJ1-2 | many | NA | TRBV20-1 | CSANVQWGYGYTF | TGCAGTGCTAACGTTCAGTGGGGCTATGGCTACACCTTC
TRBJ2-1 | few | NA | TRBV7-3 | CASSRDPVGSPNEQFF | TGTGCCAGCAGCCGTGACCCGGTCGGATCCCCCAATGAGCAGTTCTTC
TRBJ2-3 | many | TRBD1 | TRBV10-1 | CASSPNRGSTDTQYF | TGCGCCAGCAGTCCCAACAGGGGGTCCACAGATACGCAGTATTTT
TRBJ2-3 | many | TRBD2 | TRBV5-1 | CASSLVASGGNTQYF | TGCGCCAGCAGCTTGGTGGCTAGCGGAGGTAATACGCAGTATTTT
TRBJ2-2 | many | TRBD2 | TRBV9 | CASSVQGLAGGELFF | TGTGCCAGCAGCGTACAAGGACTAGCTGGCGGGGAGCTGTTTTTT
TRBJ2-3 | many | NA | TRBV9 | CASSVSGGTDTQYF | TGTGCCAGCAGCGTAAGTGGAGGTACAGATACGCAGTATTTT
TRBJ1-2 | many | NA | TRBV13 | CASSLEGDYGYTF | TGTGCCAGCAGCTTAGAGGGGGACTATGGCTACACCTTC
TRBJ1-1 | many | NA | TRBV20-1 | CSARGRGNTEAFF | TGCAGTGCCCGCGGACGGGGGAACACTGAAGCTTTCTTT
TRBJ2-1 | many | TRBD2 | TRBV5-1 | CASSLALAGGNEQFF | TGCGCCAGCAGCTTGGCACTAGCGGGGGGGAATGAGCAGTTCTTC
TRBJ2-1 | many | NA | TRBV7-7 | CASSLYAGRVVHKDEQFF | TGTGCTAGCAGCTTATATGCGGGACGGGTCGTTCACAAGGATGAGCAGTTCTTC
TRBJ2-7 | many | NA | TRBV6-1 | CASSEAESPTF | TGTGCCAGCAGTGAAGCGGAAAGTCCCACCTTC
TRBJ2-5 | many | NA | TRBV9 | CASSVGAGRRETQYF | TGTGCCAGCAGCGTGGGCGCAGGGAGGAGGGAGACCCAGTACTTC
TRBJ2-3 | many | NA | TRBV5-1 | CASSLEDKTTDTQYF | TGCGCCAGCAGCTTGGAGGACAAGACCACAGATACGCAGTATTTT
TRBJ2-2 | NA | NA | TRBV11-2 | CASSLRGGHGELFF | TGTGCCAGCAGCTTGCGGGGCGGCCACGGGGAGCTGTTTTTT
TRBJ2-7 | NA | NA | TRBV5-5 | CASSQGWNREQYF | TGTGCCAGCAGCCAGGGATGGAACCGCGAGCAGTACTTC
TRBJ2-3 | NA | NA | TRBV14 | CASSGRGVGTDTHYF | TGTGCCAGCAGCGGACGGGGTGTGGGCACAGATACGCACTATTTT
TRBJ2-7 | many | TRBD2 | TRBV6-6 | CASSERGELYEQYF | TGTGCCAGCAGTGAGCGGGGTGAACTCTACGAGCAGTACTTC
TRBJ1-5 | many | NA | TRBV27 | CASSFTGRAQPQHF | TGTGCCAGCAGTTTCACAGGGAGGGCTCAGCCCCAGCATTTT
TRBJ2-3 | many | NA | TRBV15 | CATSRDSVDNTQYF | TGTGCCACCAGCAGAGATTCCGTGGACAACACGCAGTATTTT
TRBJ1-1 | many | NA | TRBV5-1 | CASSSLGQNTEAFF | TGCGCCAGCAGCTCACTTGGACAGAACACTGAAGCTTTCTTT
TRBJ1-1 | many | NA | TRBV7-9 | CASRTESLMNTEAFF | TGTGCCAGCAGGACTGAAAGTCTCATGAACACTGAAGCTTTCTTT
TRBJ2-5 | NA | NA | TRBV12-3/TRBV12-4 | CASSPPPTGKETQYF | TGTGCCAGCAGCCCTCCACCCACAGGGAAAGAGACCCAGTACTTC
TRBJ2-6 | many | NA | TRBV5-1 | CASSLGGLLSGANVLTF | TGCGCCAGCAGCTTGGGGGGACTGCTCTCTGGGGCCAACGTCCTGACTTTC
TRBJ2-1 | many | NA | TRBV12-5 | CASGLTSYKQFF | TGTGCTAGTGGTTTAACTTCATATAAGCAGTTCTTC
TRBJ2-2 | many | TRBD1 | TRBV5-1 | CASSLRTGGPTGELFF | TGCGCCAGCAGCCTGCGGACAGGGGGCCCCACCGGGGAGCTGTTTTTT
TRBJ2-5 | many | NA | TRBV5-1 | CASSLATGMGETQYF | TGCGCCAGCAGCTTGGCCACGGGGATGGGAGAGACCCAGTACTTC
TRBJ1-5 | many | TRBD1 | TRBV12-3/TRBV12-4 | CASSPSDRANQPQHF | TGTGCCAGCAGTCCCTCGGACAGGGCGAATCAGCCCCAGCATTTT
TRBJ1-1 | many | NA | TRBV12-3/TRBV12-4 | CASSLNARFTEAFF | TGTGCCAGCAGTTTGAACGCGAGGTTCACTGAAGCTTTCTTT
TRBJ1-2 | many | TRBD1 | TRBV7-9 | CASSPRDRRDYGYTF | TGTGCCAGCAGCCCCCGGGACAGGCGCGACTATGGCTACACCTTC
TRBJ2-1 | many | NA | TRBV15 | CATSGQRVTYNEQFF | TGTGCCACCAGCGGTCAGCGGGTAACGTACAATGAGCAGTTCTTC
TRBJ2-3 | many | TRBD2 | TRBV2 | CASSPGLVSPTDTQYF | TGTGCCAGCAGTCCCGGACTAGTTTCACCCACAGATACGCAGTATTTT
TRBJ1-2 | many | NA | TRBV2 | CATFRDGYTF | TGTGCCACATTCCGAGATGGCTACACCTTC
TRBJ2-1 | many | TRBD2 | TRBV7-2 | CASSLERTSGIPDEQFF | TGTGCCAGCAGCTTAGAACGGACTAGCGGGATTCCGGATGAGCAGTTCTTC
TRBJ2-3 | many | NA | TRBV5-1 | CASSLNADTQYF | TGCGCCAGCAGCTTGAACGCAGATACGCAGTATTTT
TRBJ2-7 | many | NA | TRBV5-5 | CASSPGLVQGRFNEQYF | TGTGCCAGCAGCCCCGGTTTGGTCCAGGGGAGGTTTAACGAGCAGTACTTC
TRBJ2-3 | many | NA | TRBV7-2 | CASSSDPSGTDTQYF | TGTGCCAGCAGCTCAGACCCGTCCGGCACAGATACGCAGTATTTT
TRBJ2-5 | many | NA | TRBV10-3 | CAISESWWETQYF | TGTGCCATCAGTGAGTCATGGTGGGAGACCCAGTACTTC
TRBJ2-7 | many | NA | TRBV27 | CASSWGRFYEQYF | TGTGCCAGCAGTTGGGGAAGGTTCTACGAGCAGTACTTC
TRBJ2-5 | NA | NA | TRBV7-9 | CASSLGVSGETQYF | TGTGCCAGCAGCCTGGGAGTTAGTGGCGAGACCCAGTACTTC
TRBJ2-3 | many | NA | TRBV12-3/TRBV12-4 | CASSFGPHADTQYF | TGTGCCAGCAGTTTTGGGCCCCACGCCGATACGCAGTATTTT
TRBJ2-7 | many | NA | TRBV12-3/TRBV12-4 | CASSPTRGFYEQYF | TGTGCCAGCAGCCCTACCAGGGGTTTCTACGAGCAGTACTTC
TRBJ2-3 | NA | NA | TRBV29-1 | CSASDFSLGDTQYF | TGCAGCGCCTCGGATTTCTCCCTGGGGGATACGCAGTATTTT
TRBJ2-7 | many | NA | TRBV27 | CASSLGGYEQYF | TGTGCCAGCAGTTTAGGAGGGTACGAGCAGTACTTC
TRBJ2-5 | many | NA | TRBV6-2/TRBV6-3 | CASSYLLRGEAQYF | TGTGCCAGCAGTTACCTGCTCAGAGGGGAGGCCCAGTACTTC
TRBJ2-3 | many | NA | TRBV5-1 | CASSPSGSSSSTDTQYF | TGCGCCAGCAGCCCCTCCGGGTCCTCCTCTAGCACAGATACGCAGTATTTT
TRBJ1-5 | many | NA | TRBV12-3/TRBV12-4 | CASSLGPNQPQHF | TGTGCCAGCAGCCTAGGTCCTAATCAGCCCCAGCATTTT
TRBJ1-1 | many | NA | TRBV6-1 | CASSEWGTEAFF | TGTGCCAGCAGTGAATGGGGCACTGAAGCTTTCTTT